This T cell receptor beta chain was obtained from a study of beta chain features in type 1 diabetes. Overall study findings and caveats: PCR might favor shorter templates, but any such skew would affect patients and controls equally. Patients with Type 1 diabetes showed moderately but significantly shorter TCRB CDR3s in all four CD4+ subsets. Naive, central memory and Treg TCRB repertoires appeared more alike in patients than in healthy donors. These data did not resolve whether HLA type affects TCRB rearrangement.

What was sequenced were expressed TCRB transcripts, since all of the isolated RNA had been reverse transcribed. Libraries were prepared by immunoSEQ multiplex PCR; TCRdb keeps only in-frame clonotypes and omits some of them. The sample holds some 160,000 clones, around 8% seen once. Blood was drawn once from each donor into heparinised tubes. The draws averaged about 110 mL. Germline V CDR1 and CDR2: LNHDA, SQIVND (reference sequence). This CDR3 region has 15 residues. Trimming removed 4 bases from V and 0 bases from J, with 7 bases in between. This clone was counted many times. Its matching antigen is unknown.

The sequencing input was central memory CD4+ T cells from blood. This sequence originates from a woman in her late teens or twenties with type 1 diabetes. The genes are TRBV19 and TRBJ2-6; possible D gene TRBD1, 5 bases. The CDR3 nucleotides are TGTGCCAGTAGTAACACAGGCTCTGGGGCCAACGTCCTGACTTTC. It encodes CASSNTGSGANVLTF.